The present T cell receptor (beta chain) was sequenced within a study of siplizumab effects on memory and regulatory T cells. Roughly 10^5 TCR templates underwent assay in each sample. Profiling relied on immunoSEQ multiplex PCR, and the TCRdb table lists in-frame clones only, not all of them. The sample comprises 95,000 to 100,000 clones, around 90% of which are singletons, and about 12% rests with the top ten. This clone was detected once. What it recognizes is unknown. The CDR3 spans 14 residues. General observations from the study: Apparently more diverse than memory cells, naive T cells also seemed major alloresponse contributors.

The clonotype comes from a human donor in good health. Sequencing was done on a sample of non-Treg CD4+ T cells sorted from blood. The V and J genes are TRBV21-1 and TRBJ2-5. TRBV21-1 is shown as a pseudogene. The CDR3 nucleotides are TGTGCCAGCAGCAAAGCATGGAACCAAGAGACCCAGTACTTC. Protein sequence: CASSKAWNQETQYF.